Presented here are 11 T cell receptor beta chains from one specimen sequenced in a study of cytomegalovirus exposure and HLA in healthy donors. This PCR relied on a set of 60 Vbeta primers and 13 Jbeta primers. This table comes from immunoSEQ multiplex PCR, and its TCRdb copy is limited to in-frame clones, with some not included. The sample holds roughly 110,000 clones, 70% to 85% seen once. The sequenced sample consisted of PBMCs. These receptors all come from a woman between 35 and 50 years old in good health and CMV-seropositive.

The chain recombines TRBV7-6 with TRBJ1-5; D remains ambiguous. This CDR3 spans 15 amino acids. Germline V gene lookup returns CDR1 SGHVS and CDR2 FNYEAQ. V was clipped by 1 base and J by 3 bases, with 10 bases between them. CDR3 sequence reads: CASSLGSGPNQPQHF. The CDR3 DNA is TGTGCCAGCAGCTTAGGTTCAGGTCCCAATCAGCCCCAGCATTTT. The variable domain in full, completed from reference TRBV7-6 and TRBJ1-5, reads GAGVSQSPRYKVTKRGQDVALRCDPISGHVSLYWYRQALGQGPEFLTYFNYEAQQDKSGLPNDRFSAERPEGSISTLTIQRTEQRDSAMYRCASSLGSGPNQPQHFGDGTRLSIL.

The J gene is TRBJ2-3, the V gene TRBV6-5; D is perhaps TRBD2 (7 bases). CDR1 is MNHEY and CDR2 is SVGAGI in the germline V gene. CDR3 length: 14 residues. V was clipped by 8 bases and J by 5 bases, with 17 bases between them. This chain's CDR3 is CASSMGGGQDTQYF. CDR3 DNA sequence: TGTGCCAGCTCAATGGGGGGGGGCCAAGATACGCAGTATTTT.

The chain carries TRBV14 and TRBJ1-4, with a possible D match to TRBD1 (6 bases). Per germline, CDR1 SGHDN and CDR2 FVKESK. The CDR3 is made up of 15 amino acids. Trimming cost V 0 bases and J 11 bases, with 16 bases left between them. The CDR3 bases are TGTGCCAGCAGCCAAGAACTGACAGGACTTGGGAAACTGTTTTTT. Protein product: CASSQELTGLGKLFF.

V and J are TRBV11-3 and TRBJ2-2; TRBD2 agrees at 10 bases. The CDR3 spans 20 residues. V lost 2 bases, J lost 0 bases, and 12 bases stayed unmatched. From germline, CDR1 is SGHNT and CDR2 YENEEA. DNA of the CDR3: TGTGCCAGCAGCTTATTTCAATGGCTAGCGGGAGCGCCGAACACCGGGGAGCTGTTTTTT. This encodes CASSLFQWLAGAPNTGELFF.

V and J are TRBV5-1 and TRBJ1-4, with D perhaps matching TRBD1 (6 bases). The CDR3 extends over 13 amino acids. The V end was cut by 8 bases, the J end by 4 bases, with 12 bases between. Germline V gene lookup returns CDR1 SGHRS and CDR2 YFSETQ. The CDR3 coding sequence is TGCGCCAGTTTGACAGGCTTTAATGAAAAACTGTTTTTT. Encoded protein: CASLTGFNEKLFF.

This chain joins TRBV6-1 and TRBJ1-1, with a tentative D call TRBD1 (5 bases). V was clipped by 5 bases and J by 4 bases, with 11 bases between them. Germline values: CDR1 MNHNS, CDR2 SASEGT. The CDR3 has 13 residues. The CDR3 loop reads CASSNQGGTEAFF. In DNA, the CDR3 is TGTGCCAGCAGTAATCAGGGTGGCACTGAAGCTTTCTTT.

V is TRBV7-3 and J is TRBJ2-3, with 8 bases matching TRBD2. The V and J ends lost 7 bases and 4 bases, in that order; junction bases with no gene match: 4. CDR1 and CDR2 (germline): SGHTA, FQGTGA. The CDR3 runs 13 residues. CDR3 amino acids: CASTPGGADTQYF. The CDR3 coding sequence is TGTGCCAGCACCCCGGGAGGGGCAGATACGCAGTATTTT.

The V call is TRBV9, the J call TRBJ2-7; 8 positions agree with TRBD1. Germline loops: CDR1 SGDLS, CDR2 YYNGEE. Losses at the gene ends were 0 bases for V and 6 bases for J; bases not matched to a gene: 14. This CDR3 comprises 17 residues. CDR3 nucleotides: TGTGCCAGCAGCGTAGACAGGGGGACCACGGGAACCCGCGAGCAGTACTTC. Translated, it gives CASSVDRGTTGTREQYF.

The chain has TRBV7-9 and TRBJ2-5; no firm D call. The DNA end is more similar to TRBJ2-7, so the J call may be wrong. The germline gives CDR1 SEHNR, CDR2 FQNEAQ (reference sequence). The CDR3 is made up of 11 amino acids. CDR3 protein: CASELSYEQYF. The CDR3 nucleotides are TGTGCCAGCGAGCTCTCCTACGAGCAGTACTTC.

This chain uses TRBV9 with TRBJ2-1; 11 nucleotides agree with TRBD2. The trim removed 2 bases at V and 1 base at J, leaving 11 bases unmatched. Germline CDR1 and CDR2: SGDLS and YYNGEE. The CDR3 sequence is 19 residues long. The CDR3 DNA reads as TGTGCCAGCAGCGTCACCCCGGGGACTAGCGGTCGGTCCTACAATGAGCAGTTCTTC. This translates into CASSVTPGTSGRSYNEQFF.

This clone was found a few times. CDR3 nucleotides: TGTGCCAGCAGTCAAACTAGCGGGTTATCCTACGAGCAGTACTTC. It yields the protein CASSQTSGLSYEQYF. The genes are TRBV11-3 and TRBJ2-7; the match to TRBD2 covers 9 bases. Looked up from germline, CDR1 is SGHNT and CDR2 is YENEEA. The CDR3 length is 15 residues. With V trimmed by 6 bases and J by 1 base, 7 bases remained unmatched.